The sequence of this TCR beta chain was determined in a study of blood T cell repertoires in COVID-19. V lost 4 bases and J lost 2, with 24 bases in between. Germline loops: CDR1 PRHDT, CDR2 FYEKMQ (reference sequence). This CDR3 spans 18 amino acids. Method: immunoSEQ multiplex PCR; TCRdb's copy keeps in-frame clones and lacks some. The repertoire holds about 330,000 clones, with 88% as singletons. The rearrangement links TRBV13 to TRBJ2-7; perhaps TRBD2 as D (5 bases). The material sequenced was PBMCs or T cells enriched from blood (not recorded which). This clonotype originated in a man under 40 who had recovered from COVID-19. Here the CDR3 reads CASSSAGASRDPPYEQYF. Here the CDR3 DNA reads TGTGCCAGCAGCTCCGCCGGAGCGAGCCGGGATCCTCCCTACGAGCAGTACTTC.